This entry is about one T cell receptor (beta chain). Per the original data handling: Reference gene primer amplification gave nucleated cell count estimates. Profiling relied on immunoSEQ multiplex PCR, and the TCRdb table lists in-frame clones only, not all of them. V, J and clone size derive from that table, while D and trimming were established from the DNA sequence. The repertoire has fewer than 300,000 clones, more than 85% of them found once; the top ten carry 2% to 3%. The data were taken from a study of blood T cell repertoires in COVID-19. Germline V gene lookup returns CDR1 ENHRY and CDR2 SYGVKD. This CDR3 has 14 amino acids. With 2 bases removed from V and 1 base from J, the gap between germline ends came to 8 bases.

This TCR came from a young adult with COVID-19, enrolled during active disease. Sequenced material: peripheral blood. The chain uses TRBV10-3 and TRBJ1-1; D is perhaps TRBD1 (6 bases). The CDR3 here is CAISEQGRNTEAFF. Here the CDR3 DNA reads TGTGCCATCAGTGAGCAGGGGAGGAACACTGAAGCTTTCTTT.